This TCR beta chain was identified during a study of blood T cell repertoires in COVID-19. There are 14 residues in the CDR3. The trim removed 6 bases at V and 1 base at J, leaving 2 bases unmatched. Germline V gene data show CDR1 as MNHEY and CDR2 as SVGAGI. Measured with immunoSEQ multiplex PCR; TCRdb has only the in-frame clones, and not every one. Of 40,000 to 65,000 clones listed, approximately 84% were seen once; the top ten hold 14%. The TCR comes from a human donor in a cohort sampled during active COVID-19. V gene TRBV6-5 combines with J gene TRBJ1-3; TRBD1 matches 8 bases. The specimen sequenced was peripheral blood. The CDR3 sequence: CASRRQGSGNTIYF. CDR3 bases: TGTGCCAGCAGGCGACAGGGGTCTGGAAACACCATATATTTT.